The clone carrying this T cell receptor beta chain has just one count. Its antigen is not identified. These data originate in a study of T cell repertoires in cytomegalovirus infection. Study details: It was the public TCR beta signatures that indicated both CMV infection and matching HLA type.

Findings and limits, study-wide: Cumulative frequency of public TCR beta families picked out carriers of CMV plus the relevant HLA. CMV-specific HLA-C-restricted TCR beta clonotypes dominated the ex vivo response.

Germline CDR1 is MDHEN and CDR2 is SYDVKM. The CDR3 is 14 amino acids. Unmatched junction bases numbered 5, after V lost 4 bases and J lost 7 bases. TCRdb redid the calling of the reads with MiXCR, one entry per CDR3 protein. The sample lists a few hundred thousand distinct CDR3 sequences, about 34% occurring once. The chain links TRBV28 to TRBJ1-5; the match to TRBD1 covers 9 bases. The material was cultured PBMCs, obtained from culture after CMV antigen stimulation. The origin of this receptor is a human donor in good health (CMV status not recorded). Some clones in this sample may be carry-over from other donors' samples. The CDR3 sequence is CASSWGDREQPQHF. DNA for the CDR3: TGTGCCAGCAGTTGGGGGGACAGGGAACAGCCCCAGCATTTT.